A single sample gave rise to the 9 T cell receptor beta chains below, sequenced in a study of monozygotic twins with inflammatory bowel disease. TCRdb processed the 5' RACE reads again and assigns one entry to each CDR3 protein, with no DNA. This table holds under 200,000 distinct CDR3 sequences. The sample consisted of blood. Receptors were obtained from a human donor with ulcerative colitis or Crohn's disease, or a healthy co-twin of an affected twin (not recorded which).

V and J are TRBV5-1 and TRBJ2-2; TCRdb calls TRBD1, which cannot be checked without DNA. The germline V gene has CDR1 SGHRS and CDR2 YFSETQ. This CDR3 is built from 17 residues. The CDR3 reads CASSKPGPTANTGELFF.

V gene TRBV5-4 combines with J gene TRBJ2-5. This CDR3 comprises 16 residues. Germline CDR1 and CDR2: SGHNT and YYREEE (reference sequence). The CDR3 sequence: CASSHLNLKRQETQYF.

This chain joins TRBV6-5 and TRBJ2-7; TCRdb outputs TRBD1, but without DNA this stays unchecked. Germline V lookup: CDR1 MNHEY, CDR2 SVGAGI. The CDR3 spans 14 residues. CDR3 sequence reads: CASILDRGLYEQYF.

The chain has TRBV5-1 and TRBJ2-7; the D call from TCRdb, TRBD2, cannot be confirmed without DNA. Germline CDR1 and CDR2: SGHRS and YFSETQ. This CDR3 has 13 amino acids. The CDR3: CASSRRAEYEQYF.

The CDR3 sequence: CATREQGEYNEQFF. This chain uses TRBV24-1 with TRBJ2-1; TCRdb gives TRBD1 as the D gene, but with no DNA this cannot be confirmed. CDR1 and CDR2 from the germline V gene are KGHDR and SFDVKD. The CDR3 is 14 amino acids.

This chain uses TRBV11-2 with TRBJ2-1; absent DNA, TCRdb's TRBD1 call cannot be checked. This CDR3 is built from 15 residues. Germline CDR1 SGHAT, CDR2 FQNNGV. The CDR3 sequence: CASSLAPPSYNEQFF.

The CDR3 region is CASSKGPGGFQPQHF. The V call is TRBV7-9, the J call TRBJ1-5; the TRBD1 assignment by TCRdb is unverifiable without DNA. Per germline, CDR1 SEHNR and CDR2 FQNEAQ (reference sequence). The CDR3 spans 15 residues.

The chain combines TRBV18 with TRBJ2-7. The CDR3 length is 14 residues. Germline V gene data show CDR1 as KGHSH and CDR2 as LQKENI. The CDR3 is CASSPQNGIYEQYF.

This chain connects TRBV4-1 to TRBJ2-2; the D call from TCRdb, TRBD2, cannot be confirmed without DNA. Germline CDR1 MGHRA, CDR2 YSYEKL. The CDR3 runs 17 residues. This CDR3 reads CASSLGSGRTNTGELFF.